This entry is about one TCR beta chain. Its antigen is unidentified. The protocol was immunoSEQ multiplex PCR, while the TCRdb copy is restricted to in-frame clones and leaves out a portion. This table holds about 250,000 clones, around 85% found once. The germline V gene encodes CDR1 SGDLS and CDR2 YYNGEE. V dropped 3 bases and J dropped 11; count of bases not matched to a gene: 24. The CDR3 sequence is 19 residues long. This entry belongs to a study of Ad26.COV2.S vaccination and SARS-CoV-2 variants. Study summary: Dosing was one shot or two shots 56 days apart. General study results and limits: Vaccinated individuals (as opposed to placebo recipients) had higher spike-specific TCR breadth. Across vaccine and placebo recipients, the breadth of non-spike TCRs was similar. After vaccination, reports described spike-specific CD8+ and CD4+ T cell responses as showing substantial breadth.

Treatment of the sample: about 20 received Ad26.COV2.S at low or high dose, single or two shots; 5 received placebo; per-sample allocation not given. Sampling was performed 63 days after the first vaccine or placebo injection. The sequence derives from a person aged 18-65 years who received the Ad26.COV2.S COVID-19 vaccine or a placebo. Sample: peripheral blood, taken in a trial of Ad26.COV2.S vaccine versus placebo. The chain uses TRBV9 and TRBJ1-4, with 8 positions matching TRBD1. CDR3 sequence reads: CASSAGQGTGVGVEGKLFF. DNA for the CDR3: TGTGCCAGCAGCGCGGGGCAGGGGACAGGCGTTGGGGTAGAGGGGAAACTGTTTTTT.